A selection of T cell receptor beta chains follows, all from one sample in a study of siplizumab effects on memory and regulatory T cells. The protocol was immunoSEQ multiplex PCR, while the TCRdb copy is restricted to in-frame clones and leaves out a portion. The sample includes approximately 50,000 clones, 93% of them seen just once. The sequencing input was CD8+ T cells sorted from blood. These receptors were taken from a human donor in good health. CDR3s include the opening cysteine and the closing phenylalanine or tryptophan. A D gene is named only where the DNA matches it firmly. Some rows mark clone size as missing; the rest say once, few, many or name a class of expanded clone.

j_call clone_size d_call v_call cdr3_nt cdr3_aa
TRBJ2-2 . TRBD2 TRBV5-6 TGTGCCAGCAGCCCCCTCAAGGTAGCTAGCGGGGACACCGGGGAGCTGTTTTTT CASSPLKVASGDTGELFF
TRBJ2-2 . . TRBV27 TGTGCCAGCAGTTGGGCTGGCTCGAACACCGGGGAGCTGTTTTTT CASSWAGSNTGELFF
TRBJ1-4 . . TRBV5-1 TGCGCCAGCAGCTTGGTTCAGGGGCGTGAAAAACTGTTTTTT CASSLVQGREKLFF
TRBJ1-1 . . TRBV7-9 TGTGCCAGCAGCTTAGGCAGTTTACTGAACACTGAAGCTTTCTTT CASSLGSLLNTEAFF
TRBJ1-5 . TRBD1 TRBV5-6 TGTGCCAGCAGCTTGTCCGGGACAGGGTATCAGCCCCAGCATTTT CASSLSGTGYQPQHF
TRBJ2-6 . . TRBV7-3 TGTGCCAGCAGTCAAGGGGTTACTGGGGCCAACGTCCTGACTTTC CASSQGVTGANVLTF
TRBJ1-5 . . TRBV4-1 TGCGCCAGCAGCCCAATAGGTAAGGGTTCTTGTAGCAATCAGCCCCAGCATTTT CASSPIGKGSCSNQPQHF
TRBJ1-6 . . TRBV2 TGTGCCAGCAGTGCCGCGGCAAGCAGTAATTCACCCCTCCACTTT CASSAAASSNSPLHF
TRBJ2-5 . . TRBV5-8 TGTGCCAGCAGCTTAGGACGTATGGGGTCGGAGACCCAGTACTTC CASSLGRMGSETQYF
TRBJ2-7 . TRBD2 TRBV29-1 TGCAGCGTTCCTAGCGGGAGTTCCTACGAGCAGTACTTC CSVPSGSSYEQYF
TRBJ2-4 . . TRBV19 TGTGCCAGTAGTCAAGTTGGCAGGGATCAGTACTTC CASSQVGRDQYF
TRBJ2-4 . . TRBV13 TGTGCCAGCAGCCAACGGGGACAAGAAAACATTCAGTACTTC CASSQRGQENIQYF
TRBJ2-5 once . TRBV11-3 TGTGCCAGCAGCTTAGTGGGTGAAGAGACCCAGTACTTC CASSLVGEETQYF
TRBJ2-2 . . TRBV9 TGTGCCAGCAGCCCATCACCGGGCCCGGGGGCCGGGGAGTTGTTTTTT CASSPSPGPGAGELFF
TRBJ2-3 . TRBD2 TRBV10-2 TGCGCCAGCAGTGAGTTAGCGGGAGTAGAAGATACGCAGTATTTT CASSELAGVEDTQYF
TRBJ1-5 . . TRBV19 TGTGCCAGTAGTATTAAGGCGGATAATCGGCCCCAGCATTTT CASSIKADNRPQHF
TRBJ2-3 . TRBD1 TRBV29-1 TGCAGCGGGACAGGGGTGGATACGCAGTATTTT CSGTGVDTQYF
TRBJ2-7 . . TRBV7-9 TGTGCCAGCAGCTTAGGCTCCTACGAGCAGTACTTC CASSLGSYEQYF
TRBJ2-4 few . TRBV5-8 TGTGCCAGCAGCCCGGAGACAGGGAGGAACATTCAGTACTTC CASSPETGRNIQYF
TRBJ2-1 . . TRBV7-8 TGTGCCAGCAGCCCATATAACAATGAGCAGTTCTTC CASSPYNNEQFF
TRBJ2-1 . . TRBV9 TGTGCCAGCAGCGTAGCGAGGACTCGAACGCACAATGAGCAGTTCTTC CASSVARTRTHNEQFF
TRBJ2-7 . . TRBV27 TGTGCCAGCAGTTTAACCATCGCTTACGAGCAGTACTTC CASSLTIAYEQYF